This T cell receptor beta chain was captured by sequencing in a study of T-cell memory formation after mild COVID-19 (dated by TCRdb to 2020 to 2023). In the study overall: Most TCR sequence clusters were specific to one of the two donors. T-cell clones expanding and contracting after mild COVID-19 in two donors were tracked by longitudinal TCRalpha and TCRbeta repertoire sequencing. Two young, previously healthy adult volunteers made up the cohort, one male and one female. Points the paper makes about the study in general: Only a couple of mild cases were covered in the study, and larger cohorts including severe cases with pre-infection samples were considered necessary. Contracting CD4+ clones turned up mainly in the CM and EM memory subsets, whereas EMRA was where CD8+ clones were enriched. From day 15 to 85, contracting clones showed balanced CD4/CD8 phenotypes, whereas a second wave of clones that expanded from day 15 to 37 leaned towards CD4+. Some responding clones were detected in pre-infection memory, suggesting pre-existing cross-reactive memory T cells joined the SARS-CoV-2 response. Whether the second-wave clones peaking on day 37 were SARS-CoV-2 specific was not confirmed.

From its cysteine to its phenylalanine, the CDR3 spans 14 amino acids. The DNA shown is the 42-base CDR3, in frame from base 1. Deletion took 3 bases off V and 6 bases off J, with a span of 15 bases between the germline ends. The listed sequencing device is Illumina NovaSeq 6000. Using 5'RACE with constant-segment primers, TCRalpha and TCRbeta cDNA libraries were constructed, with sample barcodes and unique molecular identifiers added in the process. RNA was extracted from every sample with Trizol reagent. Libraries were amplified in two PCR steps, with a second sample barcode and Illumina TruSeq adapters added in the second step. Sequencing of libraries was performed on an Illumina NovaSeq with 2 x 150 bp paired-end reads. Processing in the source paper ran as follows. Reads were demultiplexed and collapsed into UMI-guided consensus sequences with migec v1.2.7. Using mixcr v2.1.11, UMI consensuses were aligned to TRA and TRB V and J templates and then assembled into clonotypes. A clonotype was counted as expanded or contracted only when both edgeR and NoisET called the clonotype significant, with the noise models trained on biological replicates. For edgeR calls, the cutoffs were a false discovery rate-adjusted p below 0.01 and a log2 fold-change threshold of 1. As an exploratory analysis of dynamics, max-normalized trajectories of the 1000 most abundant clonotypes were examined with PCA combined with hierarchical clustering. The CD4 or CD8 phenotype of responding clones was assigned using the separately sequenced CD4+ and CD8+ repertoires. Using fastp at Q25 and MiXCR, TCRdb reprocessed the public reads and kept productive beta chains. Each entry merges the rows of one CDR3 protein and shows their most common DNA and genes. Clone size and V and J calls follow TCRdb, not the original study. The sample has approximately 180,000 distinct CDR3 sequences on record, 15% to 20% of them singletons. The ten largest clones add up to about 2.1% of the sample.

PBMCs were isolated by Ficoll-Paque density gradient centrifugation. As for this clonotype: The target of this receptor is not known. No much larger clone exists at a distance of one base, and base qualities are not known.

Sequenced input: PBMCs or a T cell subset sorted from them (not recorded which). The TCR was taken from an adult woman who had mild COVID-19 (a few samples of this study predate the infection). The sample titles of this study are shuffled in the database, so cell type and time point are left out; the donor was told from shared clones. The rearranged chain carries TRBV12-3 or TRBV12-4 and TRBJ2-7, with a weak D call of TRBD1 (5 bases match). This receptor carries the CDR3 CASSLSPTTAEQYF. The DNA sequence is TGTGCCAGCAGTTTGAGCCCCACGACAGCCGAGCAGTACTTC.